The clone carrying this T cell receptor beta chain was counted many times. From germline, CDR1 is DFQATT and CDR2 SNEGSKA (reference sequence). Trimming took 5 bases from V and 0 from J, leaving 12 bases between them. CDR3 length: 14 amino acids. These data are taken from a study of spatial heterogeneity in lung cancer. Turning to the study itself: A consistent excess of beta-chain over alpha-chain sequences was detected.

Specified time point: sample taken at primary tumor resection. Sequencing covered unsorted whole RNA taken from tumor, nontumor lung or frozen PBMC. TCRdb recomputed calls from the 5' RACE reads with MiXCR, one row per CDR3 protein. The sample lists approximately 52,000 distinct CDR3 sequences, around 7% seen once, with about 3.1% in the top ten. The gene calls are TRBV20-1 and TRBJ2-3; D is perhaps TRBD2 (7 bases). This sample comprised PBMCs, obtained at surgery. The receptor comes from a female donor with early-stage non-small cell lung cancer. The CDR3 protein is CSAQRGASTDTQYF. In nucleotides, the CDR3 is TGCAGTGCTCAACGGGGGGCTAGCACAGATACGCAGTATTTT.